This passage covers 16 T cell receptor beta chains from one sample sequenced in a study of cytomegalovirus exposure and HLA in healthy donors. In the PCR, 60 Vbeta and 13 Jbeta primers were used. The assay was immunoSEQ multiplex PCR, and TCRdb's table has in-frame clones only and misses some. The clone table shows 80,000 or so clones, with the ten largest holding roughly 13%. Material: PBMCs. Every receptor here comes from a man aged 45 to 65 in good health and CMV-seropositive.

Concerning this clone: The sample holds other DNA sequences that translate to the same CDR3. The V gene is TRBV5-1, the J gene TRBJ1-2; 10 bases agree with TRBD1. The germline V gene has CDR1 SGHRS and CDR2 YFSETQ. The length of the CDR3 is 14 residues. With V trimmed by 3 bases and J by 3 bases, 2 bases remained unmatched. The DNA of the CDR3 is TGCGCCAGCAGCTCGGGGACAGGGGACTATGGCTACACCTTC. As protein: CASSSGTGDYGYTF.

The J gene is TRBJ2-5, the V gene TRBV29-1; 12 positions match TRBD1. J gave up 4 bases and V 7 bases, and 10 bases lay outside the gene matches. CDR1 is SQVTM, CDR2 ANQGSEA, per germline. The CDR3 loop spans 15 amino acids. The CDR3 sequence: CSDQRDRGLGETQYF. The CDR3 DNA follows: TGCAGCGACCAACGGGACAGGGGGCTCGGAGAGACCCAGTACTTC.

This chain joins TRBV7-2 and TRBJ1-1; no clear D gene. The CDR3 has 13 residues. CDR1 SGHTA and CDR2 FQGNSA come from the germline V gene. Trimming cost V 3 bases and J 1 base, with 6 bases left between them. The CDR3 spells CASSFYRNTEAFF. DNA for the CDR3: TGTGCCAGCAGCTTTTACAGGAACACTGAAGCTTTCTTT.

With regard to this clone: A junction end diverges from the germline sequence, so it may reflect a read error. This rearrangement joins TRBV5-1 to TRBJ1-3, with unresolved D. CDR3 size: 12 residues. Germline CDR1 SGHRS, CDR2 YFSETQ. The CDR3: CASSPPGSTIYF. In DNA, the CDR3 is TGCGCCAGCAGTCCCCCGGGAAGCACCATATATTTT.

This rearrangement joins TRBV7-6 to TRBJ1-3; D not resolved. V lost 3 bases and J 0 bases, leaving 6 bases between the germline ends. Germline CDR1 SGHVS, CDR2 FNYEAQ. This CDR3 has 14 residues. DNA for the CDR3: TGTGCCAGCAGCTTTTCGAGCTCTGGAAACACCATATATTTT. This sequence encodes CASSFSSSGNTIYF.

The chain joins TRBV4-1 to TRBJ2-5; TRBD2 matches 13 bases. CDR3 size: 16 residues. CDR1 and CDR2 from the germline V gene are MGHRA and YSYEKL. V lost 3 bases to trimming and J lost 2 bases; unmatched junction nucleotides: 3. This CDR3 reads CASSQTSGGFQETQYF. The CDR3 coding sequence is TGCGCCAGCAGCCAGACTAGCGGGGGGTTTCAAGAGACCCAGTACTTC.

The chain has TRBV11-2 and TRBJ1-6, with 7 nucleotides matching TRBD1. V lost 5 bases, J lost 6 bases, and 4 bases stayed unmatched. This CDR3 is 14 amino acids long. Germline V gene data show CDR1 as SGHAT and CDR2 as FQNNGV. CDR3 sequence: CASSARDSNSPLHF. Written as DNA, the CDR3 is TGTGCCAGCAGCGCCCGGGACAGTAATTCACCCCTCCACTTT. Together with reference TRBV11-2 and TRBJ1-6, the CDR3 gives the full variable domain: EAGVAQSPRYKIIEKRQSVAFWCNPISGHATLYWYQQILGQGPKLLIQFQNNGVVDDSQLPKDRFSAERLKGVDSTLKIQPAKLEDSAVYLCASSARDSNSPLHFGNGTRLTVT.

Regarding this clone: The sample contains more than one DNA sequence encoding this CDR3. The CDR3 DNA reads TGTGCTTGCAGCAAGTTGGAGGGTCTAGCGGTTAGCACAGATACGCAGTATTTT. This sequence encodes CACSKLEGLAVSTDTQYF. The V call is TRBV19, the J call TRBJ2-3; the match to TRBD2 covers 7 bases. The CDR3 sequence is 18 residues long. Germline V gene lookup returns CDR1 LNHDA and CDR2 SQIVND (reference sequence).

The rearrangement joins TRBV5-1 to TRBJ2-4, with D uncertain. Germline V gene sequence: CDR1 SGHRS, CDR2 YFSETQ. The V and J ends lost 3 bases and 5 bases respectively, with 9 bases between them. This CDR3 is built from 13 residues. As DNA, the CDR3 is TGCGCCAGCAGCTCAGAAACAGAAAACATTCAGTACTTC. Its protein product is CASSSETENIQYF.

This chain joins TRBV27 and TRBJ1-2; 7 nucleotides align to TRBD1. Unmatched junction bases numbered 9, after V lost 7 bases and J lost 7 bases. The length of the CDR3 is 13 residues. Germline V gene sequence: CDR1 MNHEY, CDR2 SMNVEV (reference sequence). In DNA form, the CDR3 reads TGTGCCAGCACCAGCCCAGGGGGTGGTGGCTACACCTTC. This translates into CASTSPGGGGYTF.

The rearrangement uses TRBV6-1 and TRBJ2-5; 10 positions agree with TRBD2. The CDR3 is 14 amino acids. V lost 7 bases and J lost 6; bases outside the gene matches: 8. Germline CDR1 and CDR2: MNHNS and SASEGT. The CDR3 region has the DNA TGTGCCAGCAATCCTAGCGGGAGTGGAAAGACCCAGTACTTC. Its protein is CASNPSGSGKTQYF.

This chain links TRBV2 with TRBJ1-6; D gene unclear. V was clipped by 8 bases and J by 6 bases, with 17 bases between them. CDR3 length: 15 residues. In germline, CDR1 is SNHLY, CDR2 FYNNEI. Written as DNA, the CDR3 is TGTGCCAGCTCCACTTCCGTACGAATTAATTCACCCCTCCACTTT. This sequence encodes CASSTSVRINSPLHF.

The chain joins TRBV25-1 to TRBJ1-1, with D possibly being TRBD1 (6 bases). Germline CDR1 reads MGHDK; CDR2 reads SYGVNS. Trimming took off 3 bases at V and 5 bases at J, with 13 bases between the two ends. The CDR3 is made up of 14 amino acids. The CDR3 spells CASSDPWDKTEAFF. As DNA, the CDR3 is TGTGCCAGCAGTGATCCCTGGGACAAAACTGAAGCTTTCTTT.

J is TRBJ1-2 and V is TRBV9; D uncertain. The CDR3 spans 13 residues. The V end lost 3 bases, the J end lost 3 bases, and 9 bases lay between the germline ends. Germline CDR1 SGDLS, CDR2 YYNGEE. The CDR3 coding sequence is TGTGCCAGCAGCGGGACTTCCGACTATGGCTACACCTTC. It specifies CASSGTSDYGYTF.

The chain recombines TRBV4-1 with TRBJ2-4, with D perhaps matching TRBD2 (5 bases). Germline CDR1 is MGHRA and CDR2 is YSYEKL. Trimming removed 3 bases from V and 2 bases from J, with 17 bases in between. The CDR3 covers 17 residues. Written as DNA, the CDR3 is TGCGCCAGCAGCCACCGGGGTAGCGAGTCTCCCAAAAACATTCAGTACTTC. Translated, it gives CASSHRGSESPKNIQYF.

The chain carries TRBV6-1 and TRBJ2-7; no definite D call. The CDR3 is 14 amino acids. V lost 3 bases and J lost 2, with 11 bases in between. Germline CDR1 MNHNS, CDR2 SASEGT. The CDR3 nucleotides are TGTGCCAGCAGTGACCTAGACTCTCCCTACGAGCAGTACGTC. It codes for CASSDLDSPYEQYV.